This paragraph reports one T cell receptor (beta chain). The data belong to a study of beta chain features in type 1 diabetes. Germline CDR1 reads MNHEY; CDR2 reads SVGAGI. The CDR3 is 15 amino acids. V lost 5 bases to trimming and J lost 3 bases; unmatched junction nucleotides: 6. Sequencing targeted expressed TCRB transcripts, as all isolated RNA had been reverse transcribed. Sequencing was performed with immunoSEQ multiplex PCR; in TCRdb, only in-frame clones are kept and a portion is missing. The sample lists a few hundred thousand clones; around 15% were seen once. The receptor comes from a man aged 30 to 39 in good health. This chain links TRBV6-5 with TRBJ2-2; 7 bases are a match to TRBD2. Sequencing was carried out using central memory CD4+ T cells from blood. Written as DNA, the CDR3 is TGTGCCAGCAGTAGACTAGCCCTCCACACCGGGGAGCTGTTTTTT. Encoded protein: CASSRLALHTGELFF.